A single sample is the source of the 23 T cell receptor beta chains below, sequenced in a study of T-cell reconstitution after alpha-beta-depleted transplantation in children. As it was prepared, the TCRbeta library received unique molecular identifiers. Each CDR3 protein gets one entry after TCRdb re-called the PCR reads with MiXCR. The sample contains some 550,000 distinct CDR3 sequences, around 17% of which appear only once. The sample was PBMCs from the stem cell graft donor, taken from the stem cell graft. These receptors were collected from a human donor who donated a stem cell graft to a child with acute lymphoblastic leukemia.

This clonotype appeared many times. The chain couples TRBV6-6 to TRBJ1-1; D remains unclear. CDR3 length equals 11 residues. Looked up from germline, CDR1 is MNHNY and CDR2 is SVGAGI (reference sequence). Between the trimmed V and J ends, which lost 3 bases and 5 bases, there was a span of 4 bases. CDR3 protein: CASSYITEAFF. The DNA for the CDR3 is TGTGCCAGCAGTTATATTACTGAAGCTTTCTTT.

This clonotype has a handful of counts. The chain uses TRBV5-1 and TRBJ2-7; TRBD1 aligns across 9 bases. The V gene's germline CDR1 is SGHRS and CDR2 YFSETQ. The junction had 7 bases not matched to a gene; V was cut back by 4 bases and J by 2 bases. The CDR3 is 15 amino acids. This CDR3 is CASSEGQGLPYEQYF. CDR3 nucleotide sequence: TGCGCCAGCAGCGAAGGACAGGGGCTACCCTACGAGCAGTACTTC.

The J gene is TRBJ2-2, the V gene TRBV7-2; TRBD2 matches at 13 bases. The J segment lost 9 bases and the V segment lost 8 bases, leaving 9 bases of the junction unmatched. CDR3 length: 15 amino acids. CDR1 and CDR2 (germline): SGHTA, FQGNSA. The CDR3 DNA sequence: TGTGCCAGCGGACTAGCGGGAGAATGGAACCGGGAGCTGTTTTTT. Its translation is CASGLAGEWNRELFF.

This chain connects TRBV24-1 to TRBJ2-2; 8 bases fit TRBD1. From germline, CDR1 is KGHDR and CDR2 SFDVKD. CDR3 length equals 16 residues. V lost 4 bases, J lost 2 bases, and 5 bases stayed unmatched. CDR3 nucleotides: TGTGCCACCAGTGACCACGGACAGGGAAACACCGGGGAGCTGTTTTTT. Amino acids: CATSDHGQGNTGELFF.

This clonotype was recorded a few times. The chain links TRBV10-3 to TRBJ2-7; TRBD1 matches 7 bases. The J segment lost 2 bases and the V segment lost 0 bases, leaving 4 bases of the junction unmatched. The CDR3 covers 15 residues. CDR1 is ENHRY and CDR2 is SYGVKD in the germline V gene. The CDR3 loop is CAISESGQGAYEQYF. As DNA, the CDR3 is TGTGCCATCAGTGAGTCTGGGCAGGGGGCCTACGAGCAGTACTTC.

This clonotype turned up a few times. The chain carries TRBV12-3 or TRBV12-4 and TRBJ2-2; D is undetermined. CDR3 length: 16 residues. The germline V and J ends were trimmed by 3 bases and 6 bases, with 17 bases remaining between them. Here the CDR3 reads CASSFIWLPLAGELFF. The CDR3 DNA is TGTGCCAGCAGTTTTATCTGGCTCCCTCTTGCCGGGGAGCTGTTTTTT.

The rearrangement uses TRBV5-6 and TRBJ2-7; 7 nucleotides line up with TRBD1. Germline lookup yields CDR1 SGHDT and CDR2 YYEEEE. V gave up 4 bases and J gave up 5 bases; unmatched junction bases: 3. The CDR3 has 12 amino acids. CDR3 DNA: TGTGCCAGCAGCCCGGACAGGAACGAGCAGTACTTC. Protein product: CASSPDRNEQYF.

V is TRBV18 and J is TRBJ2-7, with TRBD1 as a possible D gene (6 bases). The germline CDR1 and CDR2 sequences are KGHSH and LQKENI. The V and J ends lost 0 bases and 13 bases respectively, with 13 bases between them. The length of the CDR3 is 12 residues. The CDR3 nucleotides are TGTGCCAGCTCACCACCGAACAGGGAAGTCTACTTC. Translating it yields CASSPPNREVYF.

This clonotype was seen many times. Written as DNA, the CDR3 is TGTGCCAGCAGTTTCGACAGGGCAGGACAGCCCCAGCATTTT. Translating it yields CASSFDRAGQPQHF. The V call is TRBV27, the J call TRBJ1-5; 7 nucleotides line up with TRBD1. There are 14 residues in the CDR3. CDR1 is MNHEY, CDR2 SMNVEV, per germline (reference sequence). V was pared by 3 bases and J by 7 bases, with 6 bases of the junction left unmatched.

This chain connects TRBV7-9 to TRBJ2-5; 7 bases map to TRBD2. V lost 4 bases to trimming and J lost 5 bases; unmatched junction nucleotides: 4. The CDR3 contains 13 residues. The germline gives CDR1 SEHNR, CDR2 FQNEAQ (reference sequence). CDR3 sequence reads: CASSSTSWETQYF. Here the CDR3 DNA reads TGTGCCAGCAGCTCGACTAGCTGGGAGACCCAGTACTTC.

CDR3 sequence reads: CASSYSIIRERDQPQHF. The CDR3 DNA sequence: TGTGCCAGCAGTTACTCGATTATCAGGGAGAGAGACCAGCCCCAGCATTTT. The chain recombines TRBV6-5 with TRBJ1-5; perhaps TRBD1 as D (5 bases). There are 17 residues in the CDR3. V was shortened by 0 bases and J by 7 bases, with 19 bases between the two germline ends. CDR1 MNHEY and CDR2 SVGAGI come from the germline V gene.

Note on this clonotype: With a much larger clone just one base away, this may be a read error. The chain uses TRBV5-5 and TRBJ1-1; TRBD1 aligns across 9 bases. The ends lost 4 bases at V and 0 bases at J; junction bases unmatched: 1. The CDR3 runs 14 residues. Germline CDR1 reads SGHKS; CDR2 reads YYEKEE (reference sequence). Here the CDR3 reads CASSRQGVNTEAFF. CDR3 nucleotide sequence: TGTGCCAGCAGCCGACAGGGGGTGAACACTGAAGCTTTCTTT. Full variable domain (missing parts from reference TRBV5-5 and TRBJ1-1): DAGVTQSPTHLIKTRGQQVTLRCSPISGHKSVSWYQQVLGQGPQFIFQYYEKEERGRGNFPDRFSARQFPNYSSELNVNALLLGDSALYLCASSRQGVNTEAFFGQGTRLTVV.

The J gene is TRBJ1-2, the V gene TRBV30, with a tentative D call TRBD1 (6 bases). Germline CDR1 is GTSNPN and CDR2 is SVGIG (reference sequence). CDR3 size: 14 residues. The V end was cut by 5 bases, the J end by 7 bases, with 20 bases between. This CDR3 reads CAWRLPGVRGGYTF. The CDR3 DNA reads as TGTGCCTGGCGGTTGCCAGGGGTCAGGGGTGGCTACACCTTC.

CDR3 loop: CASSLHSRGLADYNEQFF. The CDR3 nucleotides are TGTGCCAGCAGCTTGCATTCGCGCGGCCTAGCGGACTACAATGAGCAGTTCTTC. The rearrangement links TRBV5-5 to TRBJ2-1, with TRBD2 matching over 7 bases. V trimming: 1 base; J trimming: 3 bases; junction bases outside the gene matches: 13. This CDR3 is built from 18 residues. Germline CDR1 and CDR2: SGHKS and YYEKEE (reference sequence).

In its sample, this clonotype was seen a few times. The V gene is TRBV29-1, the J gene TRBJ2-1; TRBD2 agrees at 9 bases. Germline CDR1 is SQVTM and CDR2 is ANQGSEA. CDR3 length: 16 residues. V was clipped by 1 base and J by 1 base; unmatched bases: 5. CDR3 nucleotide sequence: TGCAGCGTTGAAGGACTAGCGGCCATTTCCTACAATGAGCAGTTCTTC. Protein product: CSVEGLAAISYNEQFF.

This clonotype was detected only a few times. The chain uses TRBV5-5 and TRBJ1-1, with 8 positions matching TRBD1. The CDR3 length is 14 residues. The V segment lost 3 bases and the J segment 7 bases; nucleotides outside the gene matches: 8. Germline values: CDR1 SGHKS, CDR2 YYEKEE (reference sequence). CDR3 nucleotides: TGTGCCAGCAGCTCCGGACAGGGTGGGGATGAAGCTTTCTTT. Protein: CASSSGQGGDEAFF.

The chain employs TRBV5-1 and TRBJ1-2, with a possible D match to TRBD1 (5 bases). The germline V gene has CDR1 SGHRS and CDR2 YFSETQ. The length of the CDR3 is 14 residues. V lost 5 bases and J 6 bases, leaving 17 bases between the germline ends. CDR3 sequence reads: CASRAPGDEDGYTF. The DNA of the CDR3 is TGCGCCAGCAGAGCGCCGGGGGATGAGGATGGCTACACCTTC.

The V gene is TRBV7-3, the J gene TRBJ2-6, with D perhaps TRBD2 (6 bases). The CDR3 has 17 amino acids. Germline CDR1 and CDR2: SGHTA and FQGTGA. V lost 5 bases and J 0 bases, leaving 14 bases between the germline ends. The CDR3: CASSRSGLFSGANVLTF. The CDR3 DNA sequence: TGTGCCAGCAGCCGGAGCGGGCTCTTCTCTGGGGCCAACGTCCTGACTTTC.

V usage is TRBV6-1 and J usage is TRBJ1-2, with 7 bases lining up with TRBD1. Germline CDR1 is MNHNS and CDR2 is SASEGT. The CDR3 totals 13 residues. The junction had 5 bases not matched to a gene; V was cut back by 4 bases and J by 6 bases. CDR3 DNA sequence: TGTGCCAGCAGTGTGGACAGGTCGGATGGCTACACCTTC. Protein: CASSVDRSDGYTF.

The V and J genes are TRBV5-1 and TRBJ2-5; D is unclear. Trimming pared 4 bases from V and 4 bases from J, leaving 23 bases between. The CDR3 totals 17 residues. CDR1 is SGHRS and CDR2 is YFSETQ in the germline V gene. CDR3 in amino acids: CASSLGLAVNLGETQYF. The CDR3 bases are TGCGCCAGCAGCCTTGGTTTAGCTGTCAATCTGGGAGAGACCCAGTACTTC.

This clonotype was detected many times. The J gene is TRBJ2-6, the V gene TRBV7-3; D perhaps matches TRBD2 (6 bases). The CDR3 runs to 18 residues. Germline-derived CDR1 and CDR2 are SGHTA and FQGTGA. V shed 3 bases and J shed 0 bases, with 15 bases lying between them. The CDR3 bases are TGTGCCAGCAGCTTTGGAGGGCTCATAAGCTCTGGGGCCAACGTCCTGACTTTC. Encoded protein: CASSFGGLISSGANVLTF.

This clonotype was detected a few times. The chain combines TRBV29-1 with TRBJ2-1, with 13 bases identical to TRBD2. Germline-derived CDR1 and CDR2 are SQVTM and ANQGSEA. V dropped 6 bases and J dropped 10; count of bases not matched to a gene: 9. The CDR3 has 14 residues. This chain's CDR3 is CSVDGLAGVREQFF. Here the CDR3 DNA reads TGCAGCGTGGACGGACTAGCGGGAGTAAGAGAGCAGTTCTTC.

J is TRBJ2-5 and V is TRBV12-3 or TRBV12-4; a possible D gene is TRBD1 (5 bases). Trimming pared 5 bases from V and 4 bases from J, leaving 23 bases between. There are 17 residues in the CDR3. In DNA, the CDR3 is TGTGCCAGCAGTACCTCGGTTGCTCTACAGGAACTAGAGACCCAGTACTTC. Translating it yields CASSTSVALQELETQYF.